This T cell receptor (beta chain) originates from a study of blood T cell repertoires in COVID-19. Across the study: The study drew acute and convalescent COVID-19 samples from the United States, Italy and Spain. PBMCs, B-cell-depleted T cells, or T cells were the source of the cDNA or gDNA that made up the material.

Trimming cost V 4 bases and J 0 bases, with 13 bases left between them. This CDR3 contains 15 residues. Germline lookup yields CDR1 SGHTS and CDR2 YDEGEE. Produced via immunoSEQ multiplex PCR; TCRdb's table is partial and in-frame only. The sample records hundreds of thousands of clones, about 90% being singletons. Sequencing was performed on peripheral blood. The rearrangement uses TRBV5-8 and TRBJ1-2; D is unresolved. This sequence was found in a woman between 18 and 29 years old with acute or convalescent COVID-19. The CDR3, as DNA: TGTGCCAGCAGCCCCCGGGTAAATGCTAACTATGGCTACACCTTC. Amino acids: CASSPRVNANYGYTF. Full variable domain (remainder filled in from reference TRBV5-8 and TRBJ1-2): EAGVTQSPTHLIKTRGQQATLRCSPISGHTSVYWYQQALGLGLQFLLWYDEGEERNRGNFPPRFSGRQFPNYSSELNVNALELEDSALYLCASSPRVNANYGYTFGSGTRLTVV.